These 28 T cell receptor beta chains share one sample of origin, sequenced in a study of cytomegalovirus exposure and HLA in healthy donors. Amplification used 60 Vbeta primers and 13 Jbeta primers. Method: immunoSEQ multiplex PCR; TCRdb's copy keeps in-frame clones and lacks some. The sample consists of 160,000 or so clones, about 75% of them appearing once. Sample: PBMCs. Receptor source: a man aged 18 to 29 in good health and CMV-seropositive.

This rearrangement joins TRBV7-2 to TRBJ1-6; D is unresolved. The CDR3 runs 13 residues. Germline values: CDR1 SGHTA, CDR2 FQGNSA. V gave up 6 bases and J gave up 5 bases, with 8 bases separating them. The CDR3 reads CASRRDNNSPLHF. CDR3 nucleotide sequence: TGTGCCAGCAGGAGGGATAATAATTCACCCCTCCACTTT.

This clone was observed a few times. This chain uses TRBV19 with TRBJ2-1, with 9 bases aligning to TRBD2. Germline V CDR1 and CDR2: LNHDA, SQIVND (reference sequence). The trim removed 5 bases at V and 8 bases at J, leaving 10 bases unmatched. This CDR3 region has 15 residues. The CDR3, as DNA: TGTGCCAGTAGTTCGCGGGGGGGCCGTTTAGATGAGCAGTTCTTC. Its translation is CASSSRGGRLDEQFF. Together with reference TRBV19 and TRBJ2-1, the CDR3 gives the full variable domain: DGGITQSPKYLFRKEGQNVTLSCEQNLNHDAMYWYRQDPGQGLRLIYYSQIVNDFQKGDIAEGYSVSREKKESFPLTVTSAQKNPTAFYLCASSSRGGRLDEQFFGPGTRLTVL.

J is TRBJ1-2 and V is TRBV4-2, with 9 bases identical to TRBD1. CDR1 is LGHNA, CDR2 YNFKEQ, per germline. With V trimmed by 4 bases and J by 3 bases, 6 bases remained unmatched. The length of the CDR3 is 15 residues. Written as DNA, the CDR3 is TGTGCCAGCAGCCCGCGACAGGGGGACTACTATGGCTACACCTTC. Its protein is CASSPRQGDYYGYTF.

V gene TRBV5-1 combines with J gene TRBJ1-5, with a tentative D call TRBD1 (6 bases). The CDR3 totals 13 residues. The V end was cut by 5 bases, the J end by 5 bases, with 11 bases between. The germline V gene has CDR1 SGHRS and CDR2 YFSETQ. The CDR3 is CASSWDTDQPQHF. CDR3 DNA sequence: TGCGCCAGCAGTTGGGACACCGATCAGCCCCAGCATTTT.

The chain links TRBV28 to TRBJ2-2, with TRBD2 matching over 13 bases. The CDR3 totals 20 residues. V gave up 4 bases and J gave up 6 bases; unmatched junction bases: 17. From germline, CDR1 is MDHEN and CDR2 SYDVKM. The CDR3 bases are TGTGCCAGCAGTTCTCTAGCCCCCTCACTAGCGGGAGGGCCATCCGGGGAGCTGTTTTTT. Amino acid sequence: CASSSLAPSLAGGPSGELFF.

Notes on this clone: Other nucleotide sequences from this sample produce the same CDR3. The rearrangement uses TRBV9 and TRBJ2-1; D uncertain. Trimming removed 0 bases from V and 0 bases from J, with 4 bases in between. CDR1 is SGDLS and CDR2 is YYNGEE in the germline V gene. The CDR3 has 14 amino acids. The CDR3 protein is CASSVGSSYNEQFF. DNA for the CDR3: TGTGCCAGCAGCGTAGGTAGCTCCTACAATGAGCAGTTCTTC.

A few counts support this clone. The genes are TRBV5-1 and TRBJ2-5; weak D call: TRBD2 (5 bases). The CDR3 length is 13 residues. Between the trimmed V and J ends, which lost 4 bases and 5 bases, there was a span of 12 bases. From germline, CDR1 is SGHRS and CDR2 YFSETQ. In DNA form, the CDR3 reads TGCGCCAGCAGCCGGGGAGTCTCGGAGACCCAGTACTTC. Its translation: CASSRGVSETQYF.

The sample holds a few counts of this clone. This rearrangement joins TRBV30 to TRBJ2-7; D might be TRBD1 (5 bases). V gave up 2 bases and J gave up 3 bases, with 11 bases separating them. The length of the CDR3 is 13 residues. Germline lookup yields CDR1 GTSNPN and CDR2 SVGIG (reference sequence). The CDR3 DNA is TGTGCCTGGAGTCCAGGGCCGGGCTACGAGCAGTACGTC. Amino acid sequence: CAWSPGPGYEQYV.

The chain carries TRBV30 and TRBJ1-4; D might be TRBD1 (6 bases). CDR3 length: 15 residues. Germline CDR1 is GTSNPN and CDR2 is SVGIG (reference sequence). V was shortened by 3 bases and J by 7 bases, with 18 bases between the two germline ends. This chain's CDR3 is CAWSTQTGGFEKLFF. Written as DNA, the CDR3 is TGTGCCTGGAGCACCCAGACAGGAGGATTTGAAAAACTGTTTTTT.

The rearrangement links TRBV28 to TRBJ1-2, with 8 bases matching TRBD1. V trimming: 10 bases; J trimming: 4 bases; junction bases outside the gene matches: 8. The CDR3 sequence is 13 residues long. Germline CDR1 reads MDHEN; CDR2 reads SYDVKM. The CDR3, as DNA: TGTGCCAACCGAGACAGGGGCGGCTATGGCTACACCTTC. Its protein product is CANRDRGGYGYTF.

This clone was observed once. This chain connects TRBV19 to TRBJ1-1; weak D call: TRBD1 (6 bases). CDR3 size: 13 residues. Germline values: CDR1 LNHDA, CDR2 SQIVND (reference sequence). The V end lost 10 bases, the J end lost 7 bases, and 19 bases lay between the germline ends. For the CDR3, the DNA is TGTGCCACCTCCCACGGGGGGGCGGGTGAAGCTTTCTTT. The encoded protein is CATSHGGAGEAFF. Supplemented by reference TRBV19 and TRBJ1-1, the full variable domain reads DGGITQSPKYLFRKEGQNVTLSCEQNLNHDAMYWYRQDPGQGLRLIYYSQIVNDFQKGDIAEGYSVSREKKESFPLTVTSAQKNPTAFYLCATSHGGAGEAFFGQGTRLTVV.

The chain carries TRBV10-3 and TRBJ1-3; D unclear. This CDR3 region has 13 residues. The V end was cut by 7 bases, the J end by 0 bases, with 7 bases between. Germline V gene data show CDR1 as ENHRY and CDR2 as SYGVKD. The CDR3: CAIKNSSGNTIYF. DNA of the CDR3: TGTGCCATCAAGAACAGCTCTGGAAACACCATATATTTT.

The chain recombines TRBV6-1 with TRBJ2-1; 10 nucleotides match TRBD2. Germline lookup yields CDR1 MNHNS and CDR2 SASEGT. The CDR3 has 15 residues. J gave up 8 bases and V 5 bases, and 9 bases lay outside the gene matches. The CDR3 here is CASSSRASGSDEQFF. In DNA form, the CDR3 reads TGTGCCAGCAGTAGCAGGGCTAGCGGGAGCGATGAGCAGTTCTTC.

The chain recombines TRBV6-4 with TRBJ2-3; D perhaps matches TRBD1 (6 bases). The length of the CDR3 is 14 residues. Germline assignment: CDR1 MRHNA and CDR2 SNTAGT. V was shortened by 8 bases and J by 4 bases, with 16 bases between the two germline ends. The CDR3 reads CASSPRGAADTQYF. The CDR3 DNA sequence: TGTGCCAGCTCCCCCAGGGGCGCGGCAGATACGCAGTATTTT.

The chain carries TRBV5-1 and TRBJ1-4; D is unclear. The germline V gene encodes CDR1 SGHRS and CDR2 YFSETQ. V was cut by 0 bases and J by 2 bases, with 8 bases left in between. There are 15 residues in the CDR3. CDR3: CASSLEPGTNEKLFF. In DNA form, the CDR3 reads TGCGCCAGCAGCTTGGAGCCGGGGACTAATGAAAAACTGTTTTTT.

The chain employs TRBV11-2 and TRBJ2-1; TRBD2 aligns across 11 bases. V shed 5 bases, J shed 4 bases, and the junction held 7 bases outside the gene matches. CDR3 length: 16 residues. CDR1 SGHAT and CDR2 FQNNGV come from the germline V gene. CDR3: CASSGGTSGAYNEQFF. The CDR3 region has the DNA TGTGCCAGCAGCGGTGGGACTAGCGGAGCTTACAATGAGCAGTTCTTC.

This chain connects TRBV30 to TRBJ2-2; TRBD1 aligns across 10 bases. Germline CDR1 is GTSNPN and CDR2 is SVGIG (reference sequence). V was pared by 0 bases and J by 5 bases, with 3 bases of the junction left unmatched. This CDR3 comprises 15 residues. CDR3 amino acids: CAWSVWTGGTGELFF. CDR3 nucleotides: TGTGCCTGGAGTGTGTGGACAGGGGGGACCGGGGAGCTGTTTTTT. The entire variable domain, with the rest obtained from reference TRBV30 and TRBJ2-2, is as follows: SQTIHQWPATLVQPVGSPLSLECTVEGTSNPNLYWYRQAAGRGLQLLFYSVGIGQISSEVPQNLSASRPQDRQFILSSKKLLLSDSGFYLCAWSVWTGGTGELFFGEGSRLTVL.

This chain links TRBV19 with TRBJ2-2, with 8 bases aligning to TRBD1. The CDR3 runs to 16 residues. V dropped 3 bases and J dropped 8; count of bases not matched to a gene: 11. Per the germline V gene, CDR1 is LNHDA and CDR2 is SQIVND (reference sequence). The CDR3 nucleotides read TGTGCCAGTAGTATTGGGGGACAGGCGATAAGGGGGGAGCTGTTTTTT. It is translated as CASSIGGQAIRGELFF. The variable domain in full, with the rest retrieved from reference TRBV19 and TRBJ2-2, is DGGITQSPKYLFRKEGQNVTLSCEQNLNHDAMYWYRQDPGQGLRLIYYSQIVNDFQKGDIAEGYSVSREKKESFPLTVTSAQKNPTAFYLCASSIGGQAIRGELFFGEGSRLTVL.

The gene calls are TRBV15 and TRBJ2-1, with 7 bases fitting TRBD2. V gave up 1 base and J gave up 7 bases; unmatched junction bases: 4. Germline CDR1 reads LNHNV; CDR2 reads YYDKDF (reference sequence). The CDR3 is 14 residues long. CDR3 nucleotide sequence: TGTGCCACCAGCAGAGCGGGAGGAATAAATGAGCAGTTCTTC. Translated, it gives CATSRAGGINEQFF.

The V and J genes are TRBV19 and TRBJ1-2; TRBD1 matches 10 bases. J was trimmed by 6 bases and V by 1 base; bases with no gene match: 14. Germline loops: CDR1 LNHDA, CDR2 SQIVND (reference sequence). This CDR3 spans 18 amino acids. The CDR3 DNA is TGTGCCAGTAGTATAGTTTTGCGCAGGGACAGGGGATCGGATGGCTACACCTTC. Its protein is CASSIVLRRDRGSDGYTF.

The chain's CDR3 is CASSLVPAGDKPQHF. As DNA, the CDR3 is TGTGCCAGCAGTTTAGTCCCGGCAGGGGATAAGCCCCAGCATTTT. The rearrangement links TRBV27 to TRBJ1-5; possible D gene TRBD1, 6 bases. V shed 2 bases and J shed 8 bases, with 16 bases lying between them. Germline V gene sequence: CDR1 MNHEY, CDR2 SMNVEV (reference sequence). CDR3 length: 15 amino acids.

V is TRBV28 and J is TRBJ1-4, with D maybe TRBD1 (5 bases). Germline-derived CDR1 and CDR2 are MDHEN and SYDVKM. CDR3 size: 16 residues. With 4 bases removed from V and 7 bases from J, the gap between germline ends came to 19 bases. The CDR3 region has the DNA TGTGCCAGCAGTTCCACCTGGGGGGGACTGGGTGAAAAACTGTTTTTT. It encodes CASSSTWGGLGEKLFF.

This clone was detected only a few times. CDR3 DNA sequence: TGTGCCAGCAGTCCCTGGGACAGGGGCTACAATGAGCAGTTCTTC. It is translated as CASSPWDRGYNEQFF. This chain joins TRBV27 and TRBJ2-1, with 10 bases that match TRBD1. Germline lookup yields CDR1 MNHEY and CDR2 SMNVEV (reference sequence). The J segment lost 3 bases and the V segment lost 5 bases, leaving 4 bases of the junction unmatched. This CDR3 has 15 residues.

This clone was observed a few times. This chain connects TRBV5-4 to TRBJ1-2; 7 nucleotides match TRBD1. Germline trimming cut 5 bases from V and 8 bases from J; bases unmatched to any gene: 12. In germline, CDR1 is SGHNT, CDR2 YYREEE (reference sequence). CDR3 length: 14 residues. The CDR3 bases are TGTGCCAGCAGTCCCTGGGGCAGGGGGGAAGGCTACACCTTC. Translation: CASSPWGRGEGYTF.

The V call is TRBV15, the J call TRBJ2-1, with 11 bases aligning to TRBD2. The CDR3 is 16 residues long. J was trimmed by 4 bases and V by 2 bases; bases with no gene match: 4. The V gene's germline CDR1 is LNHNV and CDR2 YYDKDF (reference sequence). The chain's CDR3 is CATSRMASGGYNEQFF. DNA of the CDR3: TGTGCCACCAGCAGAATGGCTAGCGGGGGGTACAATGAGCAGTTCTTC.

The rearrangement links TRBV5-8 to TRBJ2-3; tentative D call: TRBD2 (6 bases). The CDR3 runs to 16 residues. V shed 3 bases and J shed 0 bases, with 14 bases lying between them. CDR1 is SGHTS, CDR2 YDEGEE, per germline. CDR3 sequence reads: CASSWYSGTSTDTQYF. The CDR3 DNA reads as TGTGCCAGCAGCTGGTATTCCGGGACTAGCACAGATACGCAGTATTTT. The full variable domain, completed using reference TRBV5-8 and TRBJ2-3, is EAGVTQSPTHLIKTRGQQATLRCSPISGHTSVYWYQQALGLGLQFLLWYDEGEERNRGNFPPRFSGRQFPNYSSELNVNALELEDSALYLCASSWYSGTSTDTQYFGPGTRLTVL.

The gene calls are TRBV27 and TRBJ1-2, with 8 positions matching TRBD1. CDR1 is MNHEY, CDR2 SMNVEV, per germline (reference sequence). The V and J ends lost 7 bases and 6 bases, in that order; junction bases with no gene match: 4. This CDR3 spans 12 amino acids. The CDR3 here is CASNLTGDGYTF. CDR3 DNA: TGTGCCAGCAATCTGACAGGGGATGGCTACACCTTC.

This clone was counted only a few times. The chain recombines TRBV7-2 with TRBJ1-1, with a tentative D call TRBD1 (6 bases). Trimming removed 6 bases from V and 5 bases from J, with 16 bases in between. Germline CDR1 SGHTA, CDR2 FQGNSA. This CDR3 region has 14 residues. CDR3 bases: TGTGCCAGCAGACAAGAACAGGGATCAACTGAAGCTTTCTTT. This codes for CASRQEQGSTEAFF. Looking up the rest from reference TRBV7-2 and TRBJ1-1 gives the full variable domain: GAGVSQSPSNKVTEKGKDVELRCDPISGHTALYWYRQSLGQGLEFLIYFQGNSAPDKSGLPSDRFSAERTGGSVSTLTIQRTQQEDSAVYLCASRQEQGSTEAFFGQGTRLTVV.